The clone carrying this T cell receptor (beta chain) was counted between two and nine times. Its specificity is unknown. These data belong to a study of T cells after yellow fever vaccination. Background on the study: The authors prepared low-cell-number fractions using SMART-Seq v4 Ultra Low Input. Study outcomes and limitations: The CD4 and CD8 compartments had a small share of their clonotypes in common.

TCRdb re-analysed the 5' RACE reads in MiXCR, keeping a single row per CDR3 protein. The sample includes under 500,000 distinct CDR3 sequences, roughly 20% of them seen just once. CDR3 length: 14 amino acids. Germline assignment: CDR1 MNHEY and CDR2 SMNVEV (reference sequence). V lost 5 bases to trimming and J lost 8 bases; unmatched junction nucleotides: 11. This specimen was PBMCs, taken before the yellow fever booster vaccination. The V call is TRBV27, the J call TRBJ1-2; 7 bases line up with TRBD1. This sequence originates from a man aged 18 to 29 who received the YFV17D yellow fever vaccine. Here the CDR3 reads CASSLAGGLFGYTF. In nucleotides, the CDR3 is TGTGCCAGCAGTCTCGCAGGGGGGCTCTTCGGCTACACCTTC.